This is a list of T cell receptor beta chains from one sample in a study of blood T cell repertoires in COVID-19. TCRdb's table, derived via immunoSEQ multiplex PCR, lists solely in-frame clones and lacks some. The data hold a few hundred thousand clones, with 84% observed a single time. The sequenced sample was peripheral blood. These receptors all stem from a woman aged 40 to 55 who had recovered from COVID-19. Each CDR3 is given with its conserved first and last residue. A D gene is named only where the DNA matches it firmly. Expanded clones are given a class, and other clones once, few, many or no size at all.

>TRBD1|TRBV5-1|TRBJ1-1|NA
CASSQGQGASTEAFF
TGCGCCAGCAGCCAGGGACAGGGGGCGAGCACTGAAGCTTTCTTT
>TRBD1|TRBV29-1|TRBJ2-3|NA
CSVEAQGARDTQYF
TGCAGCGTTGAAGCACAGGGGGCCCGTGATACGCAGTATTTT
>NA|TRBV3-1/TRBV3-2|TRBJ1-1|NA
CASSRNRQGQAEAFF
TGTGCCAGCAGTCGGAATCGCCAGGGGCAGGCTGAAGCTTTCTTT
>NA|TRBV5-6|TRBJ1-2|NA
CASSLGAEHYGYTF
TGTGCCAGCAGCTTGGGCGCGGAACACTATGGCTACACCTTC
>NA|TRBV6-6|TRBJ1-5|few
CASSYMGGNQPQHF
TGTGCCAGCAGCTATATGGGGGGGAATCAGCCCCAGCATTTT
>NA|TRBV27|TRBJ2-7|NA
CASSAQETYEQYF
TGTGCCAGCAGCGCACAGGAGACCTACGAGCAGTACTTC
>TRBD1|TRBV15|TRBJ1-1|NA
CATSREAGRGPPTAFF
TGTGCCACCAGCAGAGAGGCGGGCAGGGGGCCGCCCACAGCTTTCTTT
>NA|TRBV7-9|TRBJ2-7|few
CASSLVVAFSEQYF
TGTGCCAGCAGCCTAGTGGTCGCATTTAGCGAGCAGTACTTC
>TRBD2|TRBV4-3|TRBJ2-3|NA
CASSRTSGGRADTQYF
TGCGCCAGCAGTCGGACTAGCGGGGGGCGAGCAGATACGCAGTATTTT
>NA|TRBV9|TRBJ2-2|NA
CASSDWGGGAGELFF
TGTGCCAGCAGCGATTGGGGTGGAGGGGCCGGGGAGCTGTTTTTT
>NA|TRBV5-1|TRBJ2-7|NA
CARTTASYEQYF
TGCGCCAGGACAACTGCGAGCTACGAGCAGTACTTC
>TRBD1|TRBV28|TRBJ2-2|NA
CASFPGQGSGELFF
TGTGCCAGCTTCCCGGGACAGGGATCCGGGGAGCTGTTTTTT
>NA|TRBV9|TRBJ2-5|NA
CASSVGIGDGAQYF
TGTGCCAGCAGCGTAGGCATCGGGGATGGAGCCCAGTACTTC
>NA|TRBV29-1|TRBJ2-5|NA
CSVGGNQETQYF
TGCAGCGTTGGCGGCAACCAAGAGACCCAGTACTTC
>NA|TRBV21-1|TRBJ2-2|NA
CASSKIGGSGELFF
TGTGCCAGCAGCAAGATAGGGGGATCCGGGGAGCTGTTTTTT
>TRBD1|TRBV18|TRBJ2-7|NA
CASSPGQGSLHEQYF
TGTGCCAGCTCACCGGGACAGGGAAGTCTCCACGAGCAGTACTTC
>TRBD1|TRBV4-2|TRBJ1-1|NA
CASSERQGRNTEAFF
TGTGCCAGCAGCGAACGACAGGGGCGGAACACTGAAGCTTTCTTT
>NA|TRBV2|TRBJ2-5|NA
CASGGLPPWTQYF
TGTGCCAGCGGGGGACTTCCTCCCTGGACCCAGTACTTC
>NA|TRBV5-1|TRBJ1-1|NA
CASSLTVYVNTEAFF
TGCGCCAGCAGCTTGACAGTTTACGTGAACACTGAAGCTTTCTTT
>NA|TRBV6-5|TRBJ2-1|NA
CASSSWQTEQFF
TGTGCCAGCAGTTCTTGGCAAACTGAGCAGTTCTTC
>NA|TRBV19|TRBJ2-3|NA
CASSNTRGRGTDTQYF
TGTGCCAGTAGTAATACCCGCGGCAGGGGCACAGATACGCAGTATTTT
>NA|TRBV2|TRBJ2-5|NA
CASSVEGGFEETQYF
TGTGCCAGCAGTGTGGAGGGGGGGTTCGAAGAGACCCAGTACTTC
>TRBD1|TRBV27|TRBJ1-2|once
CASYTGETGGYTF
TGTGCCAGTTACACAGGGGAAACAGGTGGCTACACCTTC
>TRBD1|TRBV5-1|TRBJ2-3|NA
CASSLGQADTQYF
TGCGCCAGCAGCTTAGGACAGGCAGATACGCAGTATTTT